The clone carrying this T cell receptor beta chain was observed once. The data are from a study of shared clonotypes between healthy human individuals. Profiling relied on immunoSEQ multiplex PCR, and the TCRdb table lists in-frame clones only, not all of them. The table shows approximately 2.4 million clones, with approximately 94% occurring only once. Nashville, Tennessee was home to all donors, who were Caucasian adults. This TCR was sampled from a man younger than 35 in good health. The source material was naive CD4+ T cells sorted from blood. The subset: CD45RA+ positively selected.

DNA of the CDR3: TGTGCCAGCAGGGAGGACAGGGGCTCTGGAAACACCATATATTTT. Protein sequence: CASREDRGSGNTIYF. The chain combines TRBV6-1 with TRBJ1-3, with 9 bases fitting TRBD1. With V trimmed by 6 bases and J by 0 bases, 3 bases remained unmatched. CDR1 and CDR2 (germline): MNHNS, SASEGT. This CDR3 is built from 15 residues.